The 10 T cell receptor beta chains listed next were all sequenced from one sample in a study of T cell responses to AZD1222 COVID-19 vaccine. The method was immunoSEQ multiplex PCR; TCRdb's version includes in-frame clones alone and lacks a portion of them. Of 120,000 to 150,000 clones in the sample, approximately 91% were seen once. The sequencing here drew on peripheral blood, taken 28 days after the second AZD1222 dose. These receptors all stem from an adult who received the AZD1222 COVID-19 vaccine.

CDR3 nucleotide sequence: TGTGCCAGCAGTTCCGGGGGGTGGCAGGGGGCCTGGGAGCAGTACTTC. This gives the protein CASSSGGWQGAWEQYF. The chain joins TRBV28 to TRBJ2-7, with TRBD1 as a possible D gene (8 bases). The germline V gene has CDR1 MDHEN and CDR2 SYDVKM. The germline V and J ends were trimmed by 4 bases and 7 bases, with 23 bases remaining between them. CDR3 length: 16 residues.

The chain employs TRBV11-3 and TRBJ2-2; the D gene is possibly TRBD1 (6 bases). Between the trimmed V and J ends, which lost 5 bases and 2 bases, there was a span of 15 bases. Per the germline V gene, CDR1 is SGHNT and CDR2 is YENEEA. CDR3 length: 16 residues. CDR3 nucleotides: TGTGCCAGCAGCCGAAACCGGGACACCAACACCGGGGAGCTGTTTTTT. Amino acid sequence: CASSRNRDTNTGELFF.

The genes are TRBV4-1 and TRBJ1-2; D is possibly TRBD1 (6 bases). CDR3 size: 14 residues. V lost 3 bases to trimming and J lost 3 bases, with 11 bases between them. Germline V gives CDR1 MGHRA, CDR2 YSYEKL. CDR3 protein: CASSHTGTDYGYTF. As DNA, the CDR3 is TGCGCCAGCAGCCACACAGGGACTGACTATGGCTACACCTTC.

In its sample, this clone was seen once. The chain joins TRBV3-1 (or the pseudogene TRBV3-2) to TRBJ2-7; a weak D match, TRBD1 (5 bases). This CDR3 is built from 15 residues. V lost 1 base and J lost 5, with 15 bases in between. CDR1 is LGHDT and CDR2 is YNNKEL in the germline V gene (reference sequence). The CDR3 DNA reads as TGTGCCAGCAGCCAAGCGAAAGGGGCAATAGACGAGCAGTACTTC. Translation gives CASSQAKGAIDEQYF.

In DNA, the CDR3 is TGCGCCAGCAGCCAAGTTCTCAACCGGCTAAGCTCTGGAAACACCATATATTTT. Translating it yields CASSQVLNRLSSGNTIYF. The chain has TRBV4-3 and TRBJ1-3; D unresolved. Germline V gene sequence: CDR1 LGHNA, CDR2 YSLEER. The CDR3 totals 18 residues. Trimming left V 1 base short and J 0 bases short, with 16 bases between.

The chain combines TRBV30 with TRBJ2-5; 8 bases are shared with TRBD1. CDR3 length equals 13 residues. Germline V gene data show CDR1 as GTSNPN and CDR2 as SVGIG (reference sequence). V shed 5 bases, J shed 5 bases, and the junction held 7 bases outside the gene matches. The CDR3 bases are TGTGCCTGGGGACAGGGTGGCGAGGAGACCCAGTACTTC. Translating gives CAWGQGGEETQYF.

The rearrangement uses TRBV7-4 and TRBJ1-1; maybe TRBD1 (6 bases). The CDR3 length is 17 residues. Trimming pared 5 bases from V and 3 bases from J, leaving 22 bases between. In germline, CDR1 is SGHVT, CDR2 SQSDAQ. CDR3 coding DNA: TGTGCCAGCAGCAACTATAACCCCGGGACAAGAGACACTGAAGCTTTCTTT. This gives the protein CASSNYNPGTRDTEAFF.

The chain carries TRBV4-2 and TRBJ2-3; 11 bases align to TRBD1. The CDR3 runs to 16 residues. J lost 4 bases, V lost 2 bases, and 5 bases had no gene match. In germline, CDR1 is LGHNA, CDR2 YNFKEQ. The CDR3 here is CASSQTPGQGADTQYF. DNA for the CDR3: TGTGCCAGCAGCCAAACCCCGGGACAGGGGGCAGATACGCAGTATTTT.

The rearrangement joins TRBV2 to TRBJ1-2, with D possibly matching TRBD1 (6 bases). Germline V gene sequence: CDR1 SNHLY, CDR2 FYNNEI. V was clipped by 7 bases and J by 6 bases, with 12 bases between them. There are 12 residues in the CDR3. The CDR3 spells CASTEGDDGYTF. Written as DNA, the CDR3 is TGTGCCAGCACGGAGGGGGATGATGGCTACACCTTC.

The chain couples TRBV5-8 to TRBJ1-4; TRBD1 matches at 8 bases. The CDR3 runs 15 residues. V gave up 2 bases and J gave up 7 bases; unmatched junction bases: 7. CDR1 SGHTS and CDR2 YDEGEE come from the germline V gene. CDR3 bases: TGTGCCAGCAGCTTTGACAGGGGCGGGGGTGAAAAACTGTTTTTT. Translation: CASSFDRGGGEKLFF.